This TCR beta chain was sequenced in a study of blood T cell repertoires in COVID-19. For the study at large: The analysed material was cDNA or gDNA that came from T cells, B-cell-depleted T cells, or PBMCs.

During active infection, Seattle patients enrolled and were then monitored through disease. The CDR3 consists of 20 residues. V lost 5 bases to trimming and J lost 6 bases, with 32 bases between them. From germline, CDR1 is MDHEN and CDR2 SYDVKM. The method was immunoSEQ multiplex PCR; TCRdb's version includes in-frame clones alone and lacks a portion of them. There are around 93,000 clones in the sample; around 91% occur only once, and roughly 6.3% lies in the top ten. The chain combines TRBV28 with TRBJ2-1; D gene unclear. Sequenced input: peripheral blood. The TCR was taken from a young man with COVID-19, enrolled during active disease. The CDR3 nucleotides are TGTGCCAGCAGTCCGGTGGTACCCCGGGTTGGGTATAGAGTCGGCAATGAGCAGTTCTTC. The encoded protein is CASSPVVPRVGYRVGNEQFF. Supplemented by reference TRBV28 and TRBJ2-1, the full variable domain reads DVKVTQSSRYLVKRTGEKVFLECVQDMDHENMFWYRQDPGLGLRLIYFSYDVKMKEKGDIPEGYSVSREKKERFSLILESASTNQTSMYLCASSPVVPRVGYRVGNEQFFGPGTRLTVL.